This passage covers 25 T cell receptor beta chains from one sample sequenced in a study of a mutant IDH1 vaccine in newly diagnosed glioma. The method was immunoSEQ multiplex PCR; TCRdb's version includes in-frame clones alone and lacks a portion of them. The top ten clones hold around 1.5% of a sample with 58,000 or so clones, roughly nine tenths of them seen once. The time point denotes: week 35, safety follow-up. Vaccination used 300 ug of mutant IDH1 20-mer peptide per dose, with topical imiquimod. What these receptors recognize is not known. The sequenced sample was PBMCs, obtained from a glioma patient whose treatment included an IDH1 peptide vaccine. The receptors were sampled from a middle-aged man with glioma.

This chain's CDR3 is CASSQTSGTDTQYF. CDR3 nucleotide sequence: TGTGCCAGCAGCCAGACTAGCGGCACAGATACGCAGTATTTT. V is TRBV14 and J is TRBJ2-3, with 8 bases lining up with TRBD2. CDR3 length equals 14 residues. The germline CDR1 and CDR2 sequences are SGHDN and FVKESK. The trim removed 3 bases at V and 1 base at J, leaving 0 bases unmatched.

The gene calls are TRBV5-6 and TRBJ2-7; D might be TRBD2 (6 bases). The germline gives CDR1 SGHDT, CDR2 YYEEEE. V gave up 3 bases and J gave up 0 bases, with 10 bases separating them. The CDR3 is 14 residues long. CDR3 protein: CASSWRDGSYEQYF. The CDR3 nucleotides are TGTGCCAGCAGCTGGCGGGACGGCTCCTACGAGCAGTACTTC.

The V gene is TRBV7-6, the J gene TRBJ2-2, with TRBD2 identical over 7 bases. Trimming removed 0 bases from V and 4 bases from J; junction bases left unmatched: 17. Germline CDR1 is SGHVS and CDR2 is FNYEAQ. This CDR3 has 20 residues. For the CDR3, the DNA is TGTGCCAGCAGCTTAGCGCCCCCGAGCGGGACTTCGGGAGGCACCGGGGAGCTGTTTTTT. This codes for CASSLAPPSGTSGGTGELFF.

This chain uses TRBV5-4 with TRBJ2-1, with D unresolved. CDR3 length: 12 amino acids. V was clipped by 1 base and J by 3 bases, with 2 bases between them. CDR1 and CDR2 from the germline V gene are SGHNT and YYREEE (reference sequence). DNA for the CDR3: TGTGCCAGCAGCTTGTTCTACAATGAGCAGTTCTTC. As protein: CASSLFYNEQFF.

This clone turned up a few times. This chain joins TRBV21-1 and TRBJ1-2. TRBV21-1 is classified as a pseudogene. There are 16 residues in the CDR3. CDR3 nucleotide sequence: TGTGCCAGCAGCAAAAGCGGGCTAATGTGCGGGAGTGGCTACACCTTC. Translating gives CASSKSGLMCGSGYTF.

This sequence joins TRBV5-1 and TRBJ1-1; D is unresolved. Germline V CDR1 and CDR2: SGHRS, YFSETQ. The CDR3 extends over 14 amino acids. Trimming took 3 bases from V and 6 from J, leaving 15 bases between them. For the CDR3, the DNA is TGCGCCAGCAGCTACCCCGGTCTAATCGCTGAAGCTTTCTTT. It codes for CASSYPGLIAEAFF.

The V call is TRBV5-1, the J call TRBJ2-5, with 12 bases identical to TRBD2. The J call may be incorrect, as the DNA end agrees better with TRBJ2-7. This CDR3 contains 15 residues. Germline-derived CDR1 and CDR2 are SGHRS and YFSETQ. The CDR3, as DNA: TGCGCCAGCAGCCTCTCCGGGACTAGCGGGTACGAGCAGTACTTC. Translation: CASSLSGTSGYEQYF.

The chain employs TRBV18 and TRBJ1-3, with D tentatively TRBD1 (5 bases). This CDR3 spans 16 amino acids. V lost 0 bases, J lost 1 base, and 10 bases lay in between. CDR1 KGHSH and CDR2 LQKENI come from the germline V gene. CDR3 region: CASSPPGTLSGNTIYF. The CDR3 DNA reads TGTGCCAGCTCACCACCGGGGACGTTGTCTGGAAACACCATATATTTT.

This rearrangement joins TRBV10-2 to TRBJ2-5; 7 positions match TRBD2. This CDR3 has 12 amino acids. The germline CDR1 and CDR2 sequences are WSHSY and SAAADI. V was clipped by 4 bases and J by 4 bases; unmatched bases: 0. The CDR3 bases are TGCGCCAGCAGTGGCGGGAGAGAGACCCAGTACTTC. Protein sequence: CASSGGRETQYF.

The chain recombines TRBV19 with TRBJ2-6; no firm D call. CDR3 length equals 14 residues. V lost 2 bases and J lost 4, with 6 bases in between. Germline CDR1 is LNHDA and CDR2 is SQIVND (reference sequence). The DNA of the CDR3 is TGTGCCAGTAGTATAAGAAACGGGGCCAACGTCCTGACTTTC. This encodes CASSIRNGANVLTF.

This clone has just one count. V usage is TRBV7-8 and J usage is TRBJ2-5, with 8 nucleotides matching TRBD2. The CDR3 covers 13 residues. The V gene's germline CDR1 is SGHVS and CDR2 FQNEAQ. J lost 4 bases, V lost 7 bases, and 5 bases had no gene match. DNA of the CDR3: TGTGCCAGCACCCCCGGGGGGGGAGAGACCCAGTACTTC. This sequence encodes CASTPGGGETQYF.

V is TRBV18 and J is TRBJ2-3; 8 nucleotides align to TRBD2. Germline values: CDR1 KGHSH, CDR2 LQKENI. This CDR3 is built from 14 residues. The J segment lost 1 base and the V segment lost 8 bases, leaving 5 bases of the junction unmatched. The CDR3 bases are TGTGCCAGCGCTCCGGGACTAGGCACAGATACGCAGTATTTT. Translating gives CASAPGLGTDTQYF.

This chain links TRBV5-1 with TRBJ2-3; tentatively, D is TRBD2 (6 bases). Germline V gene lookup returns CDR1 SGHRS and CDR2 YFSETQ. This CDR3 is 15 amino acids long. Deletions cut 7 bases from V and 2 bases from J, with 17 bases between. DNA for the CDR3: TGCGCCAGCGGCCCCGGACTACCCGTCACAGATACGCAGTATTTT. Protein product: CASGPGLPVTDTQYF.

The chain couples TRBV19 to TRBJ1-5, with D perhaps TRBD1 (5 bases). Germline V CDR1 and CDR2: LNHDA, SQIVND (reference sequence). CDR3 length: 13 residues. The germline V and J ends were trimmed by 9 bases and 7 bases, with 16 bases remaining between them. CDR3 nucleotides: TGTGCCAGCTCTCGACAGAGGAGGCAGCCCCAGCATTTT. Translating it yields CASSRQRRQPQHF.

The chain uses TRBV5-4 and TRBJ1-2, with 7 bases lining up with TRBD1. The V and J ends lost 4 bases and 2 bases, in that order; junction bases with no gene match: 5. The CDR3 has 14 residues. From germline, CDR1 is SGHNT and CDR2 YYREEE (reference sequence). CDR3 protein: CASSPVQGNYGYTF. In DNA, the CDR3 is TGTGCCAGCAGCCCTGTACAGGGGAACTATGGCTACACCTTC.

This clone was seen only once. The V call is TRBV12-1, the J call TRBJ1-1. TRBV12-1 is noted as a pseudogene. This CDR3 region has 8 residues. The CDR3 coding sequence is TGTGCCAGCCCCGCGGCTTTCTTT. Translating gives CASPAAFF.

The chain combines TRBV11-2 with TRBJ2-2; TRBD1 might be the D (5 bases). The CDR3 consists of 14 residues. CDR1 and CDR2 from the germline V gene are SGHAT and FQNNGV. With 5 bases removed from V and 9 bases from J, the gap between germline ends came to 16 bases. CDR3 loop: CASSVIKGAWELFF. CDR3 nucleotides: TGTGCCAGCAGCGTGATTAAAGGGGCCTGGGAGCTGTTTTTT.

The J gene is TRBJ1-6, the V gene TRBV4-3, with D tentatively TRBD1 (5 bases). This CDR3 is built from 14 residues. V was cut by 0 bases and J by 10 bases, with 10 bases left in between. In germline, CDR1 is LGHNA, CDR2 YSLEER. Here the CDR3 reads CASSQDGTGSPLHF. Here the CDR3 DNA reads TGCGCCAGCAGCCAAGATGGGACGGGCTCACCCCTCCACTTT.

A remark on this clone: The junction departs from the called germline gene at one end, perhaps through a read error. The chain combines TRBV18 with TRBJ1-2; tentatively, D is TRBD1 (5 bases). CDR3 length: 13 amino acids. The germline V gene has CDR1 KGHSH and CDR2 LQKENI. CDR3 nucleotide sequence: TGTGCCAGCTCACCACAGTCTAGGGGCATCGGGGCCTTC. Translating gives CASSPQSRGIGAF.

This clone was recorded once. CDR3 in DNA: TGTGCCAGCAGCCACCCCGACTCCTACGAGCAGTACTTC. It yields the protein CASSHPDSYEQYF. The chain recombines TRBV7-8 with TRBJ2-7; the D is unclear. V lost 5 bases to trimming and J lost 0 bases, with 8 bases between them. Germline values: CDR1 SGHVS, CDR2 FQNEAQ. The CDR3 totals 13 residues. The full variable domain, with the rest looked up from reference TRBV7-8 and TRBJ2-7, is GAGVSQSPRYKVAKRGQDVALRCDPISGHVSLFWYQQALGQGPEFLTYFQNEAQLDKSGLPSDRFFAERPEGSVSTLKIQRTQQEDSAVYLCASSHPDSYEQYFGPGTRLTVT.

J is TRBJ2-2 and V is TRBV5-1, with TRBD2 matching 9 bases. Germline-derived CDR1 and CDR2 are SGHRS and YFSETQ. Trimming at V came to 1 base and at J to 6 bases, leaving 10 bases not matched to a gene. The CDR3 sequence is 17 residues long. CDR3 protein: CASSLRASGTGAGELFF. The CDR3 bases are TGCGCCAGCAGCTTGAGGGCTAGCGGGACCGGCGCCGGGGAGCTGTTTTTT. The variable domain in full, completed from reference TRBV5-1 and TRBJ2-2, reads KAGVTQTPRYLIKTRGQQVTLSCSPISGHRSVSWYQQTPGQGLQFLFEYFSETQRNKGNFPGRFSGRQFSNSRSEMNVSTLELGDSALYLCASSLRASGTGAGELFFGEGSRLTVL.

This rearrangement joins TRBV19 to TRBJ2-1, with 10 bases fitting TRBD2. CDR3 length: 15 residues. Germline loops: CDR1 LNHDA, CDR2 SQIVND (reference sequence). Losses at the gene ends were 6 bases for V and 6 bases for J; bases not matched to a gene: 8. CDR3 nucleotides: TGTGCCAGTAGCCTACTAGCGGGATATCCCAATGAGCAGTTCTTC. It specifies CASSLLAGYPNEQFF. The whole variable domain, remainder taken from reference TRBV19 and TRBJ2-1, is DGGITQSPKYLFRKEGQNVTLSCEQNLNHDAMYWYRQDPGQGLRLIYYSQIVNDFQKGDIAEGYSVSREKKESFPLTVTSAQKNPTAFYLCASSLLAGYPNEQFFGPGTRLTVL.

In the case of this clone: Other DNA sequences in the same sample also yield this CDR3. The chain employs TRBV27 and TRBJ2-1; TRBD2 is a possible D gene (6 bases). CDR3 length: 14 residues. Germline loops: CDR1 MNHEY, CDR2 SMNVEV (reference sequence). Trimming left V 3 bases short and J 2 bases short, with 8 bases between. The DNA of the CDR3 is TGTGCCAGCAGTTTTAGCGGCACCTACAATGAGCAGTTCTTC. This encodes CASSFSGTYNEQFF.

J is TRBJ2-7 and V is TRBV27; maybe TRBD2 (7 bases). The CDR3 is 13 residues long. Per germline, CDR1 MNHEY and CDR2 SMNVEV (reference sequence). V was shortened by 5 bases and J by 9 bases, with 17 bases between the two germline ends. CDR3 coding DNA: TGTGCCAGCAGTCCCCCCGGGGGGCGCGGGCAGTACTTC. Encoded protein: CASSPPGGRGQYF.

The gene calls are TRBV6-5 and TRBJ1-1, with D unresolved. CDR3 length: 13 amino acids. Looked up from germline, CDR1 is MNHEY and CDR2 is SVGAGI. Trimming pared 5 bases from V and 1 base from J, leaving 8 bases between. The CDR3 loop is CASSPHANTEAFF. The CDR3 DNA reads as TGTGCCAGCAGTCCCCACGCGAACACTGAAGCTTTCTTT.